Listed below are T cell receptor beta chains from one sample, sequenced in a study of T cell clonotyping in hematopoietic cell transplantation. The data were produced by immunoSEQ multiplex PCR, yet TCRdb's version contains in-frame clones alone and is incomplete. Here the sample spans about 29,000 clones, 80% to 95% being singletons. This material consisted of PBMCs, taken 100 days after allogeneic stem cell transplant. The receptors were sampled from a female patient in her 50s who had an allogeneic stem cell transplant from a related donor, so the T cells may come from the graft donor. Some clones in this sample may be carry-over from other donors' samples. CDR3s include the opening cysteine and the closing phenylalanine or tryptophan. D genes are given only for firm matches. Size values are once, few and many counts, or a class for expanded clones, and some rows have none.

v_call	d_call	clone_size	j_call	cdr3_nt	cdr3_aa
TRBV30	.	.	TRBJ1-2	TGTGCCTGGAGCCAGGTAGGGTCGTATGGCTACACCTTC	CAWSQVGSYGYTF
TRBV7-9	TRBD1	.	TRBJ2-7	TGTGCCAGCAGCTCGGGACAGATCTACGAGCAGTACTTC	CASSSGQIYEQYF
TRBV30	.	.	TRBJ1-2	TGTGCCTGGAGTGTACTAGATGCCGTATTAGGCTATGGCTACACCTTC	CAWSVLDAVLGYGYTF
TRBV5-1	TRBD2	.	TRBJ2-1	TGCGCCAGCTCCCTAAGCGGGGGCTACAATGAGCAGTTCTTC	CASSLSGGYNEQFF
TRBV5-1	.	.	TRBJ1-5	TGCGCCAGCAGCTTGGGGGGCAACTCCTACAATCAGCCCCAGCATTTT	CASSLGGNSYNQPQHF
TRBV6-4	.	.	TRBJ1-5	TGTGCCAGCAGTGTCTCTGCGGGGCCCCAGCATTTT	CASSVSAGPQHF
TRBV11-2	.	.	TRBJ1-2	TGTGCCAGCAGCTTAGGGGGGGAGCGCTACACCTTC	CASSLGGERYTF
TRBV11-3	TRBD2	medium-sized	TRBJ2-2	TGTGCCAGCAGCTTACAGCGGGGGGGCCTCGGGGAGCTGTTTTTT	CASSLQRGGLGELFF
TRBV2	.	.	TRBJ2-7	TGTGCCAGCAGTGATTTAGGGGCGATCGACGAGCAGTACTTC	CASSDLGAIDEQYF
TRBV27	.	.	TRBJ2-7	TGTGCCAGCAGCCGCAACTCCTACGAGCAGTACTTC	CASSRNSYEQYF
TRBV2	.	few	TRBJ1-5	TGTGCCAGCAGTGTAAACCTACTTCAGCCCCAGCATTTT	CASSVNLLQPQHF
TRBV30	TRBD1	.	TRBJ1-5	TGTGCCTGGAGTCCCGCCCGGACAGGTGGCCCCCATCAGCCCCAGCATTTT	CAWSPARTGGPHQPQHF
TRBV10-3	.	.	TRBJ1-6	TGTGCCATCAGTGAGTCGAAGCACTCGAACTATAATTCACCCCTCCACTTT	CAISESKHSNYNSPLHF
TRBV11-1	TRBD1	.	TRBJ2-7	TGTGCCAGCAGCCTTAGGGTTAGGGGACAGGGGGCTTACGAGCAGTACTTC	CASSLRVRGQGAYEQYF
TRBV11-2	TRBD2	.	TRBJ2-1	TGTGCCAGCAGCTTTGTAGCGGGGGCCCGCAATGAGCAGTTCTTC	CASSFVAGARNEQFF
TRBV29-1	TRBD1	.	TRBJ1-2	TGCAGCGTTGAATCGGGACAGGGGGACTATGGCTACACCTTC	CSVESGQGDYGYTF
TRBV4-3	.	.	TRBJ1-4	TGCGCCAGCAGCCCCGAGGCCGGGCAGGCTAATGAAAAACTGTTTTTT	CASSPEAGQANEKLFF
TRBV5-1	.	.	TRBJ1-1	TGCGCCAGCAGCCAAACAGGGAACACTGAAGCTTTCTTT	CASSQTGNTEAFF
TRBV25-1	.	.	TRBJ1-2	TGTGCCAGCAGTGACAACCTACCCAGGAGCCTCCATGGCTACACCTTC	CASSDNLPRSLHGYTF
TRBV14	.	once	TRBJ2-7	TGTGCCAGCAGCCCGTTAAAGGGCGGTGGGATCTACGAGCAGTACTTC	CASSPLKGGGIYEQYF
TRBV19	.	.	TRBJ2-7	TGTGCCAGTAGTATCCTCGGGGCCCCTGCCTACGAGCAGTACTTC	CASSILGAPAYEQYF
TRBV7-9	.	.	TRBJ1-1	TGTGCCAGCAGCTCACGAGAGGGGACTGAAGCTTTCTTT	CASSSREGTEAFF
TRBV7-8	.	.	TRBJ2-7	TGTGCCAGCAGCTTAAGGACAGGGCGGGGGTCCTACGAGCAGTACTTC	CASSLRTGRGSYEQYF
TRBV7-2	TRBD1	.	TRBJ2-6	TGTGCCAGCAGCTTAGAACCGGGACAGGGCTTCTCTGGGGCCAACGTCCTGACTTTC	CASSLEPGQGFSGANVLTF
TRBV19	TRBD1	few	TRBJ1-5	TGTGCCAGTACACAGGGGGCGGATCAGCCCCAGCATTTT	CASTQGADQPQHF